This TCR beta chain emerged from a study of Ad26.COV2.S vaccination and SARS-CoV-2 variants. Study details: Of the COV1001 trial arms, the Ad26.COV2.S arm included the donor.

Whole-study results and caveats: Reported findings describe substantial breadth in spike-specific CD8+ and CD4+ T cell responses following vaccination. Greater spike-specific TCR breadth was seen in vaccine recipients than in placebo recipients.

The treatment here: some 19 received Ad26.COV2.S at low or high dose, single or two shots; roughly 5 received placebo; per-sample allocation not given. Following the first vaccine or placebo injection, samples were taken on day 63. Boston hosted the donor, who was an adult aged 18-55 years. This clone was seen just once. No antigen is known for it. The repertoire was sequenced with immunoSEQ multiplex PCR; TCRdb's copy has only in-frame clones and lacks some. This repertoire shows approximately 300,000 clones, about 82% found once; its top ten account for 1.5% to 2.5%. With 6 bases clipped from V and 12 bases from J, the junction kept 10 bases outside the gene matches. The germline CDR1 and CDR2 sequences are MNHNY and SVGAGI (reference sequence). The CDR3 contains 13 residues.

This receptor was obtained from a person between 18 and 60 years old who received the Ad26.COV2.S COVID-19 vaccine or a placebo. The chain has TRBV6-6 and TRBJ2-4, with TRBD2 matching 8 bases. Sequences were derived from peripheral blood, sampled in a trial of Ad26.COV2.S vaccine versus placebo. The CDR3 sequence: CASSRGGTYDQYF. CDR3 DNA sequence: TGTGCCAGCAGCCGCGGGGGGACCTACGATCAGTACTTC.